These 25 T cell receptor beta chains were all obtained from the same sample, sequenced in a study of blood T cell repertoires in COVID-19. Data came from immunoSEQ multiplex PCR; TCRdb stores just in-frame clones and leaves some out. Among 300,000 to 400,000 clones listed, 88% were seen once. Sequencing was done on a sample of PBMCs or T cells enriched from blood (not recorded which). Every receptor here comes from a man aged 25 to 40 who had recovered from COVID-19.

The gene calls are TRBV11-2 and TRBJ1-2; 8 bases match TRBD1. The germline gives CDR1 SGHAT, CDR2 FQNNGV. After removal of 5 bases from V and 2 bases from J, the junction contained 1 base not matched to a gene. This CDR3 contains 13 residues. CDR3 loop: CASSGQGNYGYTF. CDR3 sequence (DNA): TGTGCCAGCAGCGGACAGGGCAACTATGGCTACACCTTC.

CDR3 loop: CASSRGTGGEAFF. CDR3 DNA: TGCGCCAGCAGCCGGGGGACAGGAGGTGAAGCTTTCTTT. J is TRBJ1-1 and V is TRBV5-1; 8 nucleotides agree with TRBD1. This CDR3 has 13 residues. Losses at the gene ends were 4 bases for V and 7 bases for J; bases not matched to a gene: 6. Germline CDR1 SGHRS, CDR2 YFSETQ.

The V call is TRBV21-1, the J call TRBJ2-7; the DNA was not compared with TRBD1, the D call given in the table. TRBV21-1 is reported as a pseudogene. The length of the CDR3 is 15 residues. The CDR3 DNA sequence: TGTGCCAGCAGCCTTTTTAGACAGGGGAACTACGAGCAGTACTTC. Amino acids: CASSLFRQGNYEQYF.

The V and J genes are TRBV5-4 and TRBJ2-1, with no clear D. There are 13 residues in the CDR3. Per germline, CDR1 SGHNT and CDR2 YYREEE (reference sequence). V lost 4 bases and J lost 5, with 10 bases in between. The CDR3 spells CASSLNRDNEQFF. The CDR3 DNA reads as TGTGCCAGCAGCCTAAACCGGGACAATGAGCAGTTCTTC.

A few counts support this clone. The chain couples TRBV7-3 to TRBJ2-1; 11 bases match TRBD2. Trimming removed 4 bases from V and 4 bases from J; junction bases left unmatched: 3. Germline values: CDR1 SGHTA, CDR2 FQGTGA. This CDR3 contains 15 residues. The CDR3 is CASSYSGGAYNEQFF. The CDR3 coding sequence is TGTGCCAGCAGCTATAGCGGGGGGGCATACAATGAGCAGTTCTTC.

The chain has TRBV30 and TRBJ2-2; D gene unclear. The V gene lost 5 bases and the J gene lost 4 bases, with 8 bases spanning the gap. This CDR3 is built from 12 residues. Germline V gives CDR1 GTSNPN, CDR2 SVGIG (reference sequence). CDR3 nucleotide sequence: TGTGCCTGGGACGTCGGCACCGGGGAGCTGTTTTTT. This gives the protein CAWDVGTGELFF. The full variable domain, in which reference TRBV30 and TRBJ2-2 provide the parts outside the CDR3, is SQTIHQWPATLVQPVGSPLSLECTVEGTSNPNLYWYRQAAGRGLQLLFYSVGIGQISSEVPQNLSASRPQDRQFILSSKKLLLSDSGFYLCAWDVGTGELFFGEGSRLTVL.

The rearrangement uses TRBV21-1 and TRBJ1-1; TRBD1 is the table's D call, not checked against the DNA. TRBV21-1 is given as a pseudogene. This CDR3 has 14 amino acids. CDR3 coding DNA: TGTGCCAGCAGCCCAGGGGGCAAGGGCACTGAAGCTTTCTTT. Translating gives CASSPGGKGTEAFF.

V gene TRBV19 combines with J gene TRBJ1-3, with D perhaps matching TRBD1 (6 bases). CDR3 length equals 15 residues. The V end was cut by 7 bases, the J end by 1 base, with 14 bases between. Germline V gene data show CDR1 as LNHDA and CDR2 as SQIVND (reference sequence). CDR3 amino acids: CASTNLQGSGNTIYF. The DNA of the CDR3 is TGTGCCAGTACCAACCTCCAGGGGTCTGGAAACACCATATATTTT.

CDR3 DNA sequence: TGTGCCAGCACCGCCCCGGTTGCGGCATCCATCCTCTATGGCTACACCTTC. Translated: CASTAPVAASILYGYTF. This chain links TRBV28 with TRBJ1-2, with D unclear. CDR3 length: 17 residues. Trimming took off 7 bases at V and 4 bases at J, with 25 bases between the two ends. CDR1 and CDR2 from the germline V gene are MDHEN and SYDVKM.

The chain employs TRBV5-6 and TRBJ1-6; 8 bases line up with TRBD1. The CDR3 length is 14 residues. The germline V gene encodes CDR1 SGHDT and CDR2 YYEEEE. V lost 4 bases and J lost 9; bases outside the gene matches: 6. CDR3 residues: CASSLGQAGSPLHF. The CDR3 nucleotides read TGTGCCAGCAGCCTGGGACAGGCGGGTTCACCCCTCCACTTT.

J is TRBJ2-5 and V is TRBV7-3; a possible D gene is TRBD2 (7 bases). Germline V gene data show CDR1 as SGHTA and CDR2 as FQGTGA. The CDR3 extends over 16 amino acids. V was pared by 5 bases and J by 5 bases, with 21 bases between. Here the CDR3 DNA reads TGTGCCAGCAGCCCAGGTGGGAGGGGGGCACAGGAGACCCAGTACTTC. Amino acids: CASSPGGRGAQETQYF. The complete variable domain, with remaining parts taken from reference TRBV7-3 and TRBJ2-5, reads GAGVSQTPSNKVTEKGKYVELRCDPISGHTALYWYRQSLGQGPEFLIYFQGTGAADDSGLPNDRFFAVRPEGSVSTLKIQRTERGDSAVYLCASSPGGRGAQETQYFGPGTRLLVL.

In its sample, this clone was seen a few times. This rearrangement joins TRBV14 to TRBJ2-7, with TRBD1 matching 11 bases. CDR3 length equals 13 residues. Unmatched junction bases numbered 1, after V lost 4 bases and J lost 5 bases. The germline V gene encodes CDR1 SGHDN and CDR2 FVKESK. The CDR3, as DNA: TGTGCCAGCAGCCGGACAGGGGGCCACGAGCAGTACTTC. As protein: CASSRTGGHEQYF.

V gene TRBV5-4 combines with J gene TRBJ2-2; maybe TRBD1 (5 bases). In germline, CDR1 is SGHNT, CDR2 YYREEE (reference sequence). Trimming shortened V by 5 bases and J by 1 base, and 9 bases separated the two germline ends. This CDR3 contains 14 residues. This chain's CDR3 is CASRRQQNTGELFF. The CDR3 bases are TGTGCCAGCAGACGACAGCAGAACACCGGGGAGCTGTTTTTT.

The V call is TRBV10-3, the J call TRBJ1-2; 8 bases agree with TRBD1. V was pared by 2 bases and J by 1 base, with 9 bases of the junction left unmatched. From germline, CDR1 is ENHRY and CDR2 SYGVKD. The length of the CDR3 is 17 residues. As DNA, the CDR3 is TGTGCCATCAGTGAGGGGGCAGGGGGCGGCCTTAACTATGGCTACACCTTC. Its translation: CAISEGAGGGLNYGYTF.

In its sample, this clone was seen once. The chain employs TRBV5-4 and TRBJ2-1, with a weak D call TRBD2 (7 bases). The germline gives CDR1 SGHNT, CDR2 YYREEE (reference sequence). The CDR3 consists of 12 residues. V was trimmed by 4 bases and J by 10 bases, leaving 12 bases between them. CDR3 residues: CASSRGGTEQFF. CDR3 DNA sequence: TGTGCCAGCAGCCGGGGAGGGACAGAGCAGTTCTTC. Complete variable domain (other parts from reference TRBV5-4 and TRBJ2-1): ETGVTQSPTHLIKTRGQQVTLRCSSQSGHNTVSWYQQALGQGPQFIFQYYREEENGRGNFPPRFSGLQFPNYSSELNVNALELDDSALYLCASSRGGTEQFFGPGTRLTVL.

The rearrangement links TRBV3-1 (or the pseudogene TRBV3-2) to TRBJ2-1; TRBD1 might be the D (5 bases). The germline V gene encodes CDR1 LGHDT and CDR2 YNNKEL (reference sequence). The CDR3 extends over 16 amino acids. V lost 0 bases and J lost 7, with 16 bases in between. The CDR3 coding sequence is TGTGCCAGCAGCCAAGATTTGGCAGGGTGGGAAAATGAGCAGTTCTTC. Protein product: CASSQDLAGWENEQFF.

This clone was recorded once. DNA for the CDR3: TGTGCCAGCAGTATCCCCGCGGTTCCCCAGTACTTC. Translation: CASSIPAVPQYF. V and J are TRBV28 and TRBJ2-5; D is unclear. This CDR3 is built from 12 residues. Germline V gene data show CDR1 as MDHEN and CDR2 as SYDVKM. Between the trimmed V and J ends, which lost 5 bases and 9 bases, there was a span of 13 bases.

The chain uses TRBV6-5 and TRBJ2-7; a possible D gene is TRBD1 (6 bases). Trimming took 7 bases from V and 4 from J, leaving 17 bases between them. In germline, CDR1 is MNHEY, CDR2 SVGAGI. This CDR3 comprises 14 residues. The CDR3 here is CASKSGQGSYEQYF. DNA of the CDR3: TGTGCCAGCAAGAGTGGCCAGGGGAGTTACGAGCAGTACTTC.

J is TRBJ2-5 and V is TRBV28; D is perhaps TRBD1 (6 bases). Trimming removed 10 bases from V and 2 bases from J, with 14 bases in between. The CDR3 runs to 13 residues. Per germline, CDR1 MDHEN and CDR2 SYDVKM. Written as DNA, the CDR3 is TGTGCCACCCTTACAGGGATGCAAGAGACCCAGTACTTC. This sequence encodes CATLTGMQETQYF.

The chain links TRBV19 to TRBJ2-5; tentative D call: TRBD2 (7 bases). Trimming removed 7 bases from V and 5 bases from J, with 20 bases in between. CDR3 length equals 15 residues. Germline-derived CDR1 and CDR2 are LNHDA and SQIVND (reference sequence). The CDR3 loop reads CASNGEGGSFETQYF. As DNA, the CDR3 is TGTGCCAGTAACGGGGAGGGGGGGTCTTTTGAGACCCAGTACTTC. The full variable domain, completed using reference TRBV19 and TRBJ2-5, is DGGITQSPKYLFRKEGQNVTLSCEQNLNHDAMYWYRQDPGQGLRLIYYSQIVNDFQKGDIAEGYSVSREKKESFPLTVTSAQKNPTAFYLCASNGEGGSFETQYFGPGTRLLVL.

The J gene is TRBJ2-2, the V gene TRBV7-9, with 7 bases that match TRBD2. V was clipped by 0 bases and J by 4 bases; unmatched bases: 2. The germline CDR1 and CDR2 sequences are SEHNR and FQNEAQ (reference sequence). CDR3 size: 15 residues. CDR3 region: CASSLAGLVTGELFF. The CDR3 DNA reads TGTGCCAGCAGCTTAGCTGGACTAGTCACCGGGGAGCTGTTTTTT. The variable domain in full, completed from reference TRBV7-9 and TRBJ2-2, reads DTGVSQNPRHKITKRGQNVTFRCDPISEHNRLYWYRQTLGQGPEFLTYFQNEAQLEKSRLLSDRFSAERPKGSFSTLEIQRTEQGDSAMYLCASSLAGLVTGELFFGEGSRLTVL.

DNA of the CDR3: TGTGCCAGTAGTATGAGGCCCCAGGGTCGGATGAACACTGAAGCTTTCTTT. Translated, it gives CASSMRPQGRMNTEAFF. The chain employs TRBV19 and TRBJ1-1; D possibly corresponds to TRBD1 (5 bases). The germline V and J ends were trimmed by 3 bases and 0 bases, with 17 bases remaining between them. This CDR3 region has 17 residues. Germline assignment: CDR1 LNHDA and CDR2 SQIVND (reference sequence).

The chain has TRBV9 and TRBJ2-1, with D maybe TRBD2 (6 bases). Trimming took 6 bases from V and 0 from J, leaving 16 bases between them. CDR1 and CDR2 (germline): SGDLS, YYNGEE. The length of the CDR3 is 16 residues. The CDR3 loop is CASTEGGFNSYNEQFF. The CDR3 DNA sequence: TGTGCCAGCACCGAGGGAGGATTTAACTCCTACAATGAGCAGTTCTTC. Drawing the rest from reference TRBV9 and TRBJ2-1, the complete variable domain is DSGVTQTPKHLITATGQRVTLRCSPRSGDLSVYWYQQSLDQGLQFLIQYYNGEERAKGNILERFSAQQFPDLHSELNLSSLELGDSALYFCASTEGGFNSYNEQFFGPGTRLTVL.

Only one count was recorded for this clone. The rearrangement joins TRBV9 to TRBJ2-3; no clear D gene. The CDR3 length is 13 residues. V lost 3 bases to trimming and J lost 3 bases, with 8 bases between them. The germline V gene has CDR1 SGDLS and CDR2 YYNGEE. Here the CDR3 reads CASSEQKTDTQYF. CDR3 nucleotide sequence: TGTGCCAGCAGCGAGCAAAAAACAGATACGCAGTATTTT. Full variable domain (missing parts from reference TRBV9 and TRBJ2-3): DSGVTQTPKHLITATGQRVTLRCSPRSGDLSVYWYQQSLDQGLQFLIQYYNGEERAKGNILERFSAQQFPDLHSELNLSSLELGDSALYFCASSEQKTDTQYFGPGTRLTVL.

This chain links TRBV7-9 with TRBJ2-1; possibly TRBD1 for D (6 bases). Germline-derived CDR1 and CDR2 are SEHNR and FQNEAQ (reference sequence). V was shortened by 0 bases and J by 8 bases, with 17 bases between the two germline ends. This CDR3 region has 16 residues. The CDR3 region has the DNA TGTGCCAGCAGCTTAGCGCCTTCCCCCCGACAGGATGAGCAGTTCTTC. Residues: CASSLAPSPRQDEQFF.